A selection of T cell receptor beta chains follows, all from one sample in a study of T cell repertoires and HLA-DP antigens. The data were produced by immunoSEQ multiplex PCR, yet TCRdb's version contains in-frame clones alone and is incomplete. The sample yields approximately 89,000 clones, approximately 89% seen once. Their antigens are not known. The sample consisted of CD4+ T cells from PBMCs. The receptors were sampled from a man aged 50-60 years in good health and CMV-seronegative. CDR3s include the opening cysteine and the closing phenylalanine or tryptophan. D genes are given only for firm matches. Where a row states a size, it is once, few, many or the class of an expanded clone; other rows omit it.

>-|TRBD2|18|TRBV4-1|TRBJ2-3
TGCGCCAGCAGCCAAGTGCTGGGGACTAGCGGGACAGCAGATACGCAGTATTTT
CASSQVLGTSGTADTQYF
>-|-|15|TRBV7-2|TRBJ2-1
TGTGCCAGCAGCTTAGTTTGGCAGGGCATCGGTGAGCAGTTCTTC
CASSLVWQGIGEQFF
>-|-|14|TRBV18|TRBJ1-1
TGTGCCAGCTCATCACAGGGTGCGAACACTGAAGCTTTCTTT
CASSSQGANTEAFF
>-|-|15|TRBV6-1|TRBJ2-7
TGTGCCAGCAGTGTTAACCCACAGGGATCGCACGAGCAGTACTTC
CASSVNPQGSHEQYF
>-|TRBD2|16|TRBV7-9|TRBJ2-2
TGTGCCAGCAGCTTAAGTGGGACTACGAACACCGGGGAGCTGTTTTTT
CASSLSGTTNTGELFF
>-|-|15|TRBV7-2|TRBJ1-1
TGTGCCAGCAGCTTAGTTCTAACAGGGCTATCTGAAGCTTTCTTT
CASSLVLTGLSEAFF
>-|-|14|TRBV9|TRBJ1-1
TGTGCCAGCAGCGTAGGTTCTGGGAACACTGAAGCTTTCTTT
CASSVGSGNTEAFF
>few|TRBD1|13|TRBV30|TRBJ2-4
TGTGCCTGGGCGGGTGGACAGGGAAACATTCAGTACTTC
CAWAGGQGNIQYF
>-|-|13|TRBV5-6|TRBJ1-1
TGTGCCAGCAGCCCCCGAACGAGCACTGAAGCTTTCTTT
CASSPRTSTEAFF
>-|-|11|TRBV6-6|TRBJ1-1
TGTGCCAGTAGTCCGAGCACTGAAGCTTTCTTT
CASSPSTEAFF
>-|TRBD2|16|TRBV6-5|TRBJ2-5
TGTGCCAGCAGTTACTCACTAGCGGGAGTGTGGGAGACCCAGTACTTC
CASSYSLAGVWETQYF
>-|TRBD2|16|TRBV11-2|TRBJ2-1
TGTGCCAGCAGCTTAGAGATAGCGGGGCCCTCCAAAGAGCAGTTCTTC
CASSLEIAGPSKEQFF
>-|-|15|TRBV19|TRBJ2-7
TGTGCCAGTAGTATAGGTCCCGGGACTTCCTACGAGCAGTACTTC
CASSIGPGTSYEQYF
>-|-|14|TRBV19|TRBJ1-1
TGTGCCAGTAGTATGGAGGTTGGGAACACTGAAGCTTTCTTT
CASSMEVGNTEAFF
>-|TRBD2|16|TRBV28|TRBJ2-1
TGTGCCAGCAGTCCAACGGGACTAGGTTCCTACAATGAGCAGTTCTTC
CASSPTGLGSYNEQFF